This is a list of T cell receptor beta chains from one sample in a study of blood T cell repertoires in COVID-19. Clones were read by immunoSEQ multiplex PCR, and TCRdb kept only the in-frame ones, dropping some. The sample lists more than 200,000 clones; more than 75% were seen once. Input material: PBMCs or T cells enriched from blood (not recorded which). All receptors come from a woman aged 40 to 50 with acute COVID-19. Both conserved end residues are part of each CDR3. D genes are given only for firm matches. Where a row states a size, it is once, few, many or the class of an expanded clone; other rows omit it.

d_call j_call clone_size v_call cdr3_aa cdr3_nt
TRBD1 TRBJ2-7 NA TRBV15 CATSRDGAGGSYEQYF TGTGCCACCAGCAGAGATGGGGCAGGGGGTTCCTACGAGCAGTACTTC
NA TRBJ1-6 NA TRBV7-9 CASSSGLDSPLHF TGTGCCAGCAGCTCTGGACTGGATTCACCCCTCCACTTT
NA TRBJ1-1 NA TRBV24-1 CATSPRTDLNTEAFF TGTGCCACCAGCCCCCGGACAGATTTGAACACTGAAGCTTTCTTT
NA TRBJ1-2 few TRBV7-2 CASSKTGLLYGYTF TGTGCCAGCAGTAAGACGGGACTCCTCTATGGCTACACCTTC
NA TRBJ2-7 many TRBV9 CASSPWTATYEQYF TGTGCCAGCAGCCCCTGGACAGCAACCTACGAGCAGTACTTC
TRBD2 TRBJ2-1 NA TRBV9 CASSVEGLAGRYEQFF TGTGCCAGCAGCGTCGAGGGACTAGCCGGTAGGTATGAGCAGTTCTTC
TRBD1 TRBJ1-1 NA TRBV3-1/TRBV3-2 CASSQGGQGIPAFF TGTGCCAGCAGCCAAGGGGGACAGGGGATACCGGCTTTCTTT
TRBD1 TRBJ1-2 once TRBV7-9 CASSPGQASYGYTF TGTGCCAGCAGCCCCGGACAGGCAAGTTATGGCTACACCTTC
TRBD1 TRBJ2-3 few TRBV5-8 CASSFGQGTDTQYF TGTGCCAGCAGCTTCGGACAGGGAACAGATACGCAGTATTTT
NA TRBJ2-2 NA TRBV7-9 CASVQQNFGTGELFF TGTGCCAGCGTACAGCAAAATTTCGGAACCGGGGAGCTGTTTTTT
TRBD2 TRBJ2-1 NA TRBV5-1 CASSLATSGNEQFF TGCGCCAGCAGCTTGGCGACTAGCGGGAATGAGCAGTTCTTC
NA TRBJ1-1 NA TRBV19 CASSIGGVRNTEAFF TGTGCCAGTAGTATTGGAGGGGTCAGGAACACTGAAGCTTTCTTT
NA TRBJ1-4 NA TRBV7-2 CASSSGQPATNEKLFF TGTGCCAGCAGCTCAGGACAGCCAGCAACTAATGAAAAACTGTTTTTT
TRBD2 TRBJ2-3 few TRBV6-1 CASSEASGLAGTDTQYF TGTGCCAGCAGTGAAGCGTCAGGTCTAGCGGGGACAGATACGCAGTATTTT
NA TRBJ2-3 NA TRBV5-1 CASSLSARVRSTDTQYF TGCGCCAGCAGCTTATCGGCCAGGGTGAGAAGCACAGATACGCAGTATTTT
NA TRBJ2-3 NA TRBV29-1 CSVVATYTDTQYF TGCAGCGTTGTTGCTACCTACACAGATACGCAGTATTTT
NA TRBJ1-1 NA TRBV28 CASSTGYGTEAFF TGTGCCAGCAGTACGGGGTATGGGACTGAAGCTTTCTTT
NA TRBJ1-5 few TRBV5-1 CASSLQGISNQPQHF TGCGCCAGCAGCTTGCAGGGTATTAGCAATCAGCCCCAGCATTTT
TRBD2 TRBJ2-7 few TRBV28 CASSRAGDPYEQYF TGTGCCAGCAGCCGAGCGGGGGATCCCTACGAGCAGTACTTC
NA TRBJ1-5 once TRBV28 CASWEVGTVGQPQHF TGTGCCAGCTGGGAGGTCGGGACCGTTGGTCAGCCCCAGCATTTT
TRBD1 TRBJ1-4 NA TRBV7-9 CASSVDRTGEKLFF TGTGCCAGCAGCGTAGACAGGACAGGAGAAAAACTGTTTTTT
NA TRBJ2-7 NA TRBV2 CASSWVGEPYEQYF TGTGCCAGCAGTTGGGTCGGGGAACCCTACGAGCAGTACTTC
TRBD2 TRBJ2-2 NA TRBV4-1 CASSERLAGETANTGELFF TGCGCCAGCAGCGAAAGACTAGCGGGGGAAACCGCGAACACCGGGGAGCTGTTTTTT
NA TRBJ1-3 NA TRBV30 CAWSGRGARGNTIYF TGTGCCTGGAGTGGTCGGGGGGCAAGAGGAAACACCATATATTTT
NA TRBJ1-6 NA TRBV28 CASSPGQRNSPLHF TGTGCCAGCAGTCCCGGACAGAGAAATTCACCCCTCCACTTT
NA TRBJ1-2 NA TRBV29-1 CSVSDGYTF TGCAGCGTTTCGGATGGCTACACCTTC
NA TRBJ1-1 few TRBV27 CASSLSSGVVFSTEAFF TGTGCCAGCAGTTTATCGTCTGGTGTTGTGTTTAGCACTGAAGCTTTCTTT
TRBD1 TRBJ1-2 NA TRBV13 CASSWGQGDGYTF TGTGCCAGCAGTTGGGGACAGGGGGACGGCTACACCTTC
NA TRBJ1-4 NA TRBV10-3 CAISTSQGNEKLFF TGTGCCATCAGTACTTCGCAGGGGAATGAAAAACTGTTTTTT
NA TRBJ1-2 NA TRBV12-3/TRBV12-4 CASSFWEGYTF TGTGCCAGCAGTTTCTGGGAGGGCTACACCTTC
NA TRBJ1-1 NA TRBV29-1 CSVFLGGNTEAFF TGCAGCGTCTTCCTGGGGGGGAACACTGAAGCTTTCTTT
NA TRBJ2-1 once TRBV27 CASRGWRTGHNEQFF TGTGCCAGCAGGGGTTGGAGAACAGGGCACAATGAGCAGTTCTTC
TRBD1 TRBJ2-7 once TRBV6-1 CASSITGESSYEQYF TGTGCCAGCAGTATCACAGGGGAAAGCTCCTACGAGCAGTACTTC
TRBD1 TRBJ2-7 NA TRBV5-6 CASTTGGSYEQYF TGTGCCAGCACCACAGGGGGCTCCTACGAGCAGTACTTC
NA TRBJ1-4 NA TRBV3-1/TRBV3-2 CASSQQQGLNEKLFF TGTGCCAGCAGCCAGCAACAGGGTCTTAATGAAAAACTGTTTTTT
NA TRBJ2-7 NA TRBV2 CASSDSYEQYF TGTGCCAGCAGCGACAGCTACGAGCAGTACTTC
NA TRBJ1-1 few TRBV6-5 CASSYGGMNTEAFF TGTGCCAGCAGTTACGGCGGCATGAACACTGAAGCTTTCTTT
TRBD1 TRBJ1-3 NA TRBV30 CAWSRTGWNTIYF TGTGCCTGGAGCAGGACAGGGTGGAACACCATATATTTT
TRBD1 TRBJ2-7 NA TRBV11-2 CASSPLGRTGDYEQYF TGTGCCAGCAGCCCACTGGGTAGGACAGGAGACTACGAGCAGTACTTC
TRBD2 TRBJ2-1 NA TRBV9 CASSVEVAGARNEQFF TGTGCCAGCAGCGTAGAGGTAGCGGGAGCTAGGAATGAGCAGTTCTTC
TRBD2 TRBJ2-5 NA TRBV29-1 CSAPSGSGGYQETQYF TGCAGCGCCCCCTCTGGTAGCGGGGGGTACCAAGAGACCCAGTACTTC
TRBD1 TRBJ1-2 NA TRBV5-4 CAFQTGGTYGYTF TGTGCCTTTCAAACAGGGGGAACTTATGGCTACACCTTC
TRBD1 TRBJ1-2 NA TRBV19 CASSIEQGTHGYTF TGTGCCAGTAGTATAGAACAGGGGACCCATGGCTACACCTTC
NA TRBJ1-6 NA TRBV7-2 CASRPGLNNSPLHF TGTGCCAGCAGACCAGGACTGAATAATTCACCCCTCCACTTT
NA TRBJ1-4 NA TRBV13 CASSLGVAEKLFF TGTGCCAGCAGCTTAGGGGTAGCGGAAAAACTGTTTTTT
NA TRBJ1-6 NA TRBV21-1 CASSKSNWRNNSPLHF TGTGCCAGCAGCAAATCGAACTGGCGGAATAATTCACCCCTCCACTTT
TRBD2 TRBJ2-7 NA TRBV4-1 CASSLSGDYEQYF TGCGCCAGCAGCCTTAGCGGGGACTACGAGCAGTACTTC
TRBD2 TRBJ2-5 NA TRBV10-3 CAISGGGGETQYF TGTGCCATCAGCGGAGGCGGGGGGGAGACCCAGTACTTC
NA TRBJ2-1 NA TRBV29-1 CSVGDPGAYNEQFF TGCAGCGTTGGAGATCCCGGGGCCTACAATGAGCAGTTCTTC
TRBD2 TRBJ2-7 NA TRBV13 CASSPRPGTSGGAYEQYF TGTGCCAGCAGCCCCCGACCCGGGACTAGCGGGGGGGCCTACGAGCAGTACTTC
NA TRBJ2-7 few TRBV2 CAGSDSYEQYF TGTGCCGGCTCAGACTCATACGAGCAGTACTTC
NA TRBJ2-5 NA TRBV7-2 CASSLGRMETQYF TGTGCCAGCAGCTTAGGCAGAATGGAGACCCAGTACTTC
NA TRBJ1-3 NA TRBV9 CATSEGEGNTIYF TGTGCCACCAGCGAGGGGGAAGGAAACACCATATATTTT